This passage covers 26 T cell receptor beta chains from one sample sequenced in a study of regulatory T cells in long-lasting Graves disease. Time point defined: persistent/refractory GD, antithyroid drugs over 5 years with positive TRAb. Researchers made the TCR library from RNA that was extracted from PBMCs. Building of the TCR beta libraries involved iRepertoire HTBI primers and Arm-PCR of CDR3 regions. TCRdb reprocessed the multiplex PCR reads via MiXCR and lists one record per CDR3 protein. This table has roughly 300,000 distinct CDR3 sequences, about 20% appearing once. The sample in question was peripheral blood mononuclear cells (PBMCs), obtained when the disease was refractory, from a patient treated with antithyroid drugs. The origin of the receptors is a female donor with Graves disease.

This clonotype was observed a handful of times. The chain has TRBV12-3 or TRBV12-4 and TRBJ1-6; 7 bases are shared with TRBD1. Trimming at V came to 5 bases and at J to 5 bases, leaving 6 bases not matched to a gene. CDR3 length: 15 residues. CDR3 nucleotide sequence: TGTGCCAGCAGTAAGACAGGGAAACATAATTCACCCCTCCACTTT. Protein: CASSKTGKHNSPLHF.

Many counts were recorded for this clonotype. The CDR3 spells CASSLGGRNNSPLHF. The CDR3 coding sequence is TGTGCCAGCAGCTTAGGGGGGCGTAATAATTCACCCCTCCACTTT. The chain employs TRBV11-1 and TRBJ1-6; possible D gene TRBD1, 6 bases. CDR3 size: 15 residues. The V gene lost 1 base and the J gene lost 5 bases, with 9 bases spanning the gap. In germline, CDR1 is SGHAT, CDR2 FQDESV (reference sequence).

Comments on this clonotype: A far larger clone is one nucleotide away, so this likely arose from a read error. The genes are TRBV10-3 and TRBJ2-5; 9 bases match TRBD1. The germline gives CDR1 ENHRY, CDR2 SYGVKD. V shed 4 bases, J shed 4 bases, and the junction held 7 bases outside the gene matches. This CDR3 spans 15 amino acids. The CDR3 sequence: CAISGRTGAGETQYF. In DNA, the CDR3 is TGTGCCATCAGTGGGCGGACAGGGGCAGGAGAGACCCAGTACTTC.

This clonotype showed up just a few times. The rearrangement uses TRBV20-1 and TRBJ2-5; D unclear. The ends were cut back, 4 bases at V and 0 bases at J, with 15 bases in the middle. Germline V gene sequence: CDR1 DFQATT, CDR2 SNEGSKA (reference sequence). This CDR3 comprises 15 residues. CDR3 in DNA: TGCAGTGCTATTCCCTACACGGAGAACCAAGAGACCCAGTACTTC. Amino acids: CSAIPYTENQETQYF.

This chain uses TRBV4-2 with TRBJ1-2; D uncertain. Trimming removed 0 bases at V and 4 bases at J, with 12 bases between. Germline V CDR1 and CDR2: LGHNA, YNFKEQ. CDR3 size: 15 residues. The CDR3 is CASSQDSRGLYGYTF. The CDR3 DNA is TGTGCCAGCAGCCAAGATTCCCGTGGCCTCTATGGCTACACCTTC.

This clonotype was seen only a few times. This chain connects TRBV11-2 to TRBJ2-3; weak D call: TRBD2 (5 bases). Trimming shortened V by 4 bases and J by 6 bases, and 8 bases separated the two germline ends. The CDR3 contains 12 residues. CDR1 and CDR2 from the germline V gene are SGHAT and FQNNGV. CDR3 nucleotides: TGTGCCAGCAGCTCGATAGCGGATACGCAGTATTTT. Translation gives CASSSIADTQYF. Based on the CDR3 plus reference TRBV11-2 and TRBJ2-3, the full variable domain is EAGVAQSPRYKIIEKRQSVAFWCNPISGHATLYWYQQILGQGPKLLIQFQNNGVVDDSQLPKDRFSAERLKGVDSTLKIQPAKLEDSAVYLCASSSIADTQYFGPGTRLTVL.

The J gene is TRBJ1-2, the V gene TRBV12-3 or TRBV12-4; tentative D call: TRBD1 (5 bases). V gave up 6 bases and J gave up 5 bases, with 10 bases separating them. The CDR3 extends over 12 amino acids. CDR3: CASRGTSYGYTF. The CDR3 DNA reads TGTGCCAGCAGAGGGACCTCTTATGGCTACACCTTC.

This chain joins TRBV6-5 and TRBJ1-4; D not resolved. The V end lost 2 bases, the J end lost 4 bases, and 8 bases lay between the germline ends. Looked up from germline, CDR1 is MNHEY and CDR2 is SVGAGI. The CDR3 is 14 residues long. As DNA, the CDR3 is TGTGCCAGCAGTTACGGGCAGGTTAATGAAAAACTGTTTTTT. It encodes CASSYGQVNEKLFF.

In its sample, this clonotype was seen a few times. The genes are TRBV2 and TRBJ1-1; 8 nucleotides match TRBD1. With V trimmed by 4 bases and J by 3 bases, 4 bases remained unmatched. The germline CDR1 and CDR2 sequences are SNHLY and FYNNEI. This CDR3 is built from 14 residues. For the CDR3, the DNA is TGTGCCAGCAGTGGACAGGGGCGGGACACTGAAGCTTTCTTT. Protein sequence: CASSGQGRDTEAFF.

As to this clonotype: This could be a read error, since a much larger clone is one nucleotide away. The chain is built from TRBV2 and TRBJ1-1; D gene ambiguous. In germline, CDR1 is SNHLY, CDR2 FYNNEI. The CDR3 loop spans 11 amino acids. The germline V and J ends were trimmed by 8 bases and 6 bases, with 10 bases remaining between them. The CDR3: CASVRVAEAFF. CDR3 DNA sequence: TGTGCCAGCGTAAGGGTAGCTGAAGCTTTCTTT.

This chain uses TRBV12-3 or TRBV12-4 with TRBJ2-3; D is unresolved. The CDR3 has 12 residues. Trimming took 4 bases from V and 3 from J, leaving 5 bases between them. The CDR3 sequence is CASSYMTDTQYF. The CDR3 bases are TGTGCCAGCAGTTACATGACAGATACGCAGTATTTT.

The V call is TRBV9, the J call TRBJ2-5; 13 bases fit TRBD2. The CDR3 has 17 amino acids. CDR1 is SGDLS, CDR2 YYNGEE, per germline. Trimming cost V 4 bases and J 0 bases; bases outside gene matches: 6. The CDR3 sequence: CASSFGTSGAYQETQYF. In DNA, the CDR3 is TGTGCCAGCAGCTTTGGGACTAGCGGGGCGTACCAAGAGACCCAGTACTTC. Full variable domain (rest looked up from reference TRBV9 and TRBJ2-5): DSGVTQTPKHLITATGQRVTLRCSPRSGDLSVYWYQQSLDQGLQFLIQYYNGEERAKGNILERFSAQQFPDLHSELNLSSLELGDSALYFCASSFGTSGAYQETQYFGPGTRLLVL.

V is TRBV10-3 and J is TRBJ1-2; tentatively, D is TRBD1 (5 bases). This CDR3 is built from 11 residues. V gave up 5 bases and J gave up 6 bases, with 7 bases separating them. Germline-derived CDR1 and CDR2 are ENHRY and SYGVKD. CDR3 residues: CAISQQDGYTF. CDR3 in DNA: TGTGCCATCAGTCAACAGGATGGCTACACCTTC.

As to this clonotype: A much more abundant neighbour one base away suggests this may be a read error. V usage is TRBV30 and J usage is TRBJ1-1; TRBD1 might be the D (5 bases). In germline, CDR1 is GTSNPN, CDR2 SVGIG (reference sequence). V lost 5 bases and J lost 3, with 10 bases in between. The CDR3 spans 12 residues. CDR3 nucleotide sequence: TGTGCCTGGGGACAAACGGACACTGAAGCTTTCTTT. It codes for CAWGQTDTEAFF.

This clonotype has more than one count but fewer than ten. The CDR3 nucleotides are TGCGCCAGCAGCGGACCAGTACGCCCGGGACTAGCGGGACAAGAGACCCAGTACTTC. This translates into CASSGPVRPGLAGQETQYF. The V call is TRBV4-1, the J call TRBJ2-5; 13 bases align to TRBD2. Germline V CDR1 and CDR2: MGHRA, YSYEKL. The CDR3 spans 19 residues. J gave up 2 bases and V 5 bases, and 14 bases lay outside the gene matches.

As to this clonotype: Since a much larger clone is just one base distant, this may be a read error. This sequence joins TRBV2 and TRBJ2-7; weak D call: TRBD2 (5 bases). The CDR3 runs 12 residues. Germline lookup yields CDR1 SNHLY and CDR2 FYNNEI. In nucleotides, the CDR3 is TGTGCCACCGACGGGGTCTCCTACGAGGAGTACTTC. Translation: CATDGVSYEEYF.

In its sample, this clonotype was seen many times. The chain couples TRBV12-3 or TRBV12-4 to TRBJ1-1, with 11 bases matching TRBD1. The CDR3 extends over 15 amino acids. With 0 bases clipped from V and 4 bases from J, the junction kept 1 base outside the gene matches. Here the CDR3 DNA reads TGTGCCAGCAGTTTAGCGGGACAGGGGGTCACTGAAGCTTTCTTT. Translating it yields CASSLAGQGVTEAFF.

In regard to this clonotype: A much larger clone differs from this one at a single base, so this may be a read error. The DNA for the CDR3 is TGTGCCAGCGAGGTGGGGCGAATCGCGAACACTGAAGCTTTCTTT. Amino acids: CASEVGRIANTEAFF. This rearrangement joins TRBV6-1 to TRBJ1-1, with D perhaps matching TRBD1 (5 bases). Germline V gene lookup returns CDR1 MNHNS and CDR2 SASEGT. This CDR3 spans 15 amino acids. With 8 bases removed from V and 1 base from J, the gap between germline ends came to 17 bases.

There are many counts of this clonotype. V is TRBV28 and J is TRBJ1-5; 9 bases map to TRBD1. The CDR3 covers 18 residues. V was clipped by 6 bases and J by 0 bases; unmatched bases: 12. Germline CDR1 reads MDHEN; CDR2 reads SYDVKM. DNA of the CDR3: TGTGCCAGCAGACGAGGGACAGGGTTTGGCTATAGCAATCAGCCCCAGCATTTT. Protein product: CASRRGTGFGYSNQPQHF.

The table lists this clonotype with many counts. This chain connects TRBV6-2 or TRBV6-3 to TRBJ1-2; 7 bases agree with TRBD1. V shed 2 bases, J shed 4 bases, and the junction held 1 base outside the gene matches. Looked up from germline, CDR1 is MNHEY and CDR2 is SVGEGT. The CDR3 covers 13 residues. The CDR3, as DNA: TGTGCCAGCAGTTACAAGGGGGCCTATGGCTACACCTTC. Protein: CASSYKGAYGYTF.

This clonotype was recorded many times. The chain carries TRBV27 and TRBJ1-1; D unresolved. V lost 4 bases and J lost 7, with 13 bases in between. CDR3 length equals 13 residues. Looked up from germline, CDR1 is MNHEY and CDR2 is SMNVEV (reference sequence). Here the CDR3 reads CASSWGGVDEAFF. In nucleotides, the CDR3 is TGTGCCAGCAGTTGGGGTGGGGTTGATGAAGCTTTCTTT.

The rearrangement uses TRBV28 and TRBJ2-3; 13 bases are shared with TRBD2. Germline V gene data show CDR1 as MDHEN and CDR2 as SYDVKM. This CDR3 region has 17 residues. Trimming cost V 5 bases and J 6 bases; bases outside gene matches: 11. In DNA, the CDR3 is TGTGCCAGCAGTACACTCGGGACTAGCGGGATGAGGGATACGCAGTATTTT. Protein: CASSTLGTSGMRDTQYF.

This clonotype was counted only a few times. This CDR3 is CASSFNMGYEQYF. CDR3 in DNA: TGTGCCAGCAGCTTTAACATGGGCTACGAGCAGTACTTC. The chain links TRBV5-8 to TRBJ2-7; D gene uncertain. The CDR3 totals 13 residues. Germline loops: CDR1 SGHTS, CDR2 YDEGEE. V was clipped by 2 bases and J by 3 bases, with 9 bases between them. The whole variable domain, filled in from reference TRBV5-8 and TRBJ2-7, reads EAGVTQSPTHLIKTRGQQATLRCSPISGHTSVYWYQQALGLGLQFLLWYDEGEERNRGNFPPRFSGRQFPNYSSELNVNALELEDSALYLCASSFNMGYEQYFGPGTRLTVT.

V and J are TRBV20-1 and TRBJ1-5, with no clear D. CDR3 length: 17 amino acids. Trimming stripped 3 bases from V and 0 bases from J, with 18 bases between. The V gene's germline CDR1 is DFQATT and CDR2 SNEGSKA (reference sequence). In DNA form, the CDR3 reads TGCAGTGCTAGGCTGGGTGTTTGGTACTATAGCAATCAGCCCCAGCATTTT. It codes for CSARLGVWYYSNQPQHF.

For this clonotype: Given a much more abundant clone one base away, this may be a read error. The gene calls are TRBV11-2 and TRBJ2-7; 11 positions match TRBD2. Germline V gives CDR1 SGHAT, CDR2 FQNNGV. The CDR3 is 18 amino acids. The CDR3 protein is CAGSLRVVAGGRGYEQYF. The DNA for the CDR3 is TGTGCCGGCAGCTTAAGGGTGGTAGCGGGGGGGCGCGGATACGAGCAGTACTTC.

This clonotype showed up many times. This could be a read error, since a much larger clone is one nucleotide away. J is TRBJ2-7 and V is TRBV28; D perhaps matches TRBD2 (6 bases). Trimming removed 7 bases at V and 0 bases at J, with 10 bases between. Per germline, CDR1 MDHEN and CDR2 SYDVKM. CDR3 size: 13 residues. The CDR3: CASKDGSSYEQYF. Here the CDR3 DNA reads TGTGCCAGCAAGGACGGGAGCTCCTACGAGCAGTACTTC.